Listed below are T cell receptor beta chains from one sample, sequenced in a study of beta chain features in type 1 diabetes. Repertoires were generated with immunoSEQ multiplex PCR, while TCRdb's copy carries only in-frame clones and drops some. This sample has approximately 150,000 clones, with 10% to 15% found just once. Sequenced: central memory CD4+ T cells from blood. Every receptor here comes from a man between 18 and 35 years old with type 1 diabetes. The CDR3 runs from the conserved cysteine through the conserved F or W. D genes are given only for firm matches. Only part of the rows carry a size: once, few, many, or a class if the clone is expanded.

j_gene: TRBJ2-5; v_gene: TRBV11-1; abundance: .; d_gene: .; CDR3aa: CASSDPGAKETQYF; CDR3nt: TGTGCCAGCAGCGACCCGGGGGCGAAAGAGACCCAGTACTTC
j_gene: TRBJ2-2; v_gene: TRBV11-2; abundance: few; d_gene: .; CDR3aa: CASPRGPGPGELFF; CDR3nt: TGTGCCAGCCCGAGGGGTCCTGGACCCGGGGAGCTGTTTTTT
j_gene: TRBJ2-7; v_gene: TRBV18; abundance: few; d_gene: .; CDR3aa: CASSPGGLSSYEQYF; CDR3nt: TGTGCCAGCTCACCCGGGGGCTTAAGCTCCTACGAGCAGTACTTC
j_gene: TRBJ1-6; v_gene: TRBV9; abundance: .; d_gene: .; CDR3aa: CASSVQYNSPLHF; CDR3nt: TGTGCCAGCAGCGTCCAGTATAATTCACCCCTCCACTTT
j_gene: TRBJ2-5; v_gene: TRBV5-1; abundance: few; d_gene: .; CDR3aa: CASSPDGGEETQYF; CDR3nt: TGCGCCAGCAGCCCCGACGGAGGGGAAGAGACCCAGTACTTC
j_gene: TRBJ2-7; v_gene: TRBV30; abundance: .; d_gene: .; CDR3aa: CAWRGLTYEQYF; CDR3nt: TGTGCCTGGAGGGGACTTACCTACGAGCAGTACTTC
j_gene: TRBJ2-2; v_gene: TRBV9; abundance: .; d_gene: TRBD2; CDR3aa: CASSEGLAGLTGELFF; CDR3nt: TGTGCCAGCAGCGAAGGACTAGCGGGGTTAACCGGGGAGCTGTTTTTT
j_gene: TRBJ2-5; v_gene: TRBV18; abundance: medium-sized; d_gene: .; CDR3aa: CASSPRGSGETQYF; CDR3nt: TGTGCCAGCTCACCGCGGGGTAGTGGAGAGACCCAGTACTTC
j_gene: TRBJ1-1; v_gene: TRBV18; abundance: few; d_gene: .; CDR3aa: CASSPRGNTEAFF; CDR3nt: TGTGCCAGCTCACCAAGGGGAAACACTGAAGCTTTCTTT
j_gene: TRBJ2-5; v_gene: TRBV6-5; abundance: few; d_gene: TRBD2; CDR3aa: CASSYSSGGQETQYF; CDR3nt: TGTGCCAGCAGTTACAGTAGCGGGGGCCAAGAGACCCAGTACTTC
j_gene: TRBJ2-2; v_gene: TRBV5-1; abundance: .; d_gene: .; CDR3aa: CASRLTPNTGELFF; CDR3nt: TGCGCCAGCAGGTTGACACCGAACACCGGGGAGCTGTTTTTT
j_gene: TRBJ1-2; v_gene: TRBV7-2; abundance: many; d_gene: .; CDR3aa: CASSPDRAYGYTF; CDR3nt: TGTGCCAGCAGCCCGGACCGGGCCTATGGCTACACCTTC
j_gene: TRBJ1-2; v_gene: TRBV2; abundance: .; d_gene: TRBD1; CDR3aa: CASDGTGGRGYTF; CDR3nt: TGTGCCAGTGATGGGACAGGGGGACGTGGCTACACCTTC
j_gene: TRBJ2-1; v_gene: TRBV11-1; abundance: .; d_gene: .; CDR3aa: CASSLTHEQFF; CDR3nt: TGTGCCAGCAGCCTCACCCATGAGCAGTTCTTC
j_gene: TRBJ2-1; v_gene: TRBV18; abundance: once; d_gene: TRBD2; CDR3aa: CASSPPSGGDWNEQFF; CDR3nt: TGTGCCAGCTCACCCCCTAGCGGGGGGGATTGGAATGAGCAGTTCTTC
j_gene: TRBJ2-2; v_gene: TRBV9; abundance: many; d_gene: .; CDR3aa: CASSVSRQRSNTGELFF; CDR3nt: TGTGCCAGCAGCGTATCGCGGCAAAGGTCGAACACCGGGGAGCTGTTTTTT
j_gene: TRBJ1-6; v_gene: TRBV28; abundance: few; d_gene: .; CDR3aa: CATQEGATRSSPLHF; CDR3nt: TGTGCCACCCAGGAGGGAGCCACCAGAAGTTCACCCCTCCACTTT
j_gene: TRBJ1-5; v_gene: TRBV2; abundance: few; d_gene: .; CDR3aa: CASSEQGSEWGQHF; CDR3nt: TGTGCCAGCAGTGAGCAGGGTTCGGAATGGGGCCAGCATTTT
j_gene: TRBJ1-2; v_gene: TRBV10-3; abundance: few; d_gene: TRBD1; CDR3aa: CAIRGTGGADYGYTF; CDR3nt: TGTGCCATCCGGGGGACAGGGGGCGCAGACTATGGCTACACCTTC
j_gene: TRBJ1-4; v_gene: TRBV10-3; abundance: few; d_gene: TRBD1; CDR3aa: CAISAGTDNEKLFF; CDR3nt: TGTGCCATCAGTGCCGGGACAGACAATGAAAAACTGTTTTTT
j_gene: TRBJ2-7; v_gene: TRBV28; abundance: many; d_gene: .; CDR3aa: CASSPPRVGYEQYF; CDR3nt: TGTGCCAGCAGCCCCCCTCGAGTGGGGTACGAGCAGTACTTC
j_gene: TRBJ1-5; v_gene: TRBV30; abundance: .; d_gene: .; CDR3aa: CAWSGAAQPQHF; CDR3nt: TGTGCCTGGAGTGGGGCAGCTCAGCCCCAGCATTTT
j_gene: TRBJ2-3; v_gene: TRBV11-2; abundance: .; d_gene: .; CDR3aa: CASSLGEATQYF; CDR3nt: TGTGCCAGCAGCTTAGGTGAGGCAACGCAGTATTTT
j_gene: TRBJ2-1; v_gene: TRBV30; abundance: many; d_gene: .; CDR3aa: CAWSPYNEQFF; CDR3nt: TGTGCCTGGAGTCCCTACAATGAGCAGTTCTTC
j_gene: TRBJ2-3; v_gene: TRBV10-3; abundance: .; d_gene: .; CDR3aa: CAIAAATDTQYF; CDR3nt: TGTGCCATCGCAGCAGCCACAGATACGCAGTATTTT
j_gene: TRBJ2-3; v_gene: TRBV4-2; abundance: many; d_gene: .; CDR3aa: CASSQEAPRQYF; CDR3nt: TGTGCCAGCAGCCAAGAAGCCCCCCGGCAGTATTTT
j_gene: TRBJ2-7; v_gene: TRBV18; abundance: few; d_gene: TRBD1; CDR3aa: CASSRGRTDEQYF; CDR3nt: TGTGCCAGCTCTAGGGGGCGGACCGACGAGCAGTACTTC
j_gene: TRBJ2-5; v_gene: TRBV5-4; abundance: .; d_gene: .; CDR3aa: CASSQGTSHQETQYF; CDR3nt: TGTGCCAGCAGCCAAGGAACTAGCCACCAAGAGACCCAGTACTTC